A selection of T cell receptor beta chains follows, all from one sample in a study of Ad26.COV2.S vaccination and SARS-CoV-2 variants. Measured with immunoSEQ multiplex PCR; TCRdb has only the in-frame clones, and not every one. The sample includes roughly 400,000 clones, 80% to 95% seen only once; the top ten take 1.5% to 2%. The sample consisted of peripheral blood, taken in a trial of Ad26.COV2.S vaccine versus placebo. These TCRs come from a person aged 18 to 59 who received the Ad26.COV2.S COVID-19 vaccine or a placebo. Each CDR3 is given with its conserved first and last residue. D genes are given only for firm matches. A row's size may be missing; if present it is once, few, many or a size class.

size | J | V | D | DNA | CDR3
NA | TRBJ1-5 | TRBV18 | NA | TGTGCCAGCTCACCGCAGGGGATCCAGCCCCAGCATTTT | CASSPQGIQPQHF
NA | TRBJ2-7 | TRBV9 | NA | TGTGCCAGCAGCCTCCGAGGCCCCCAGTTCTCCTACGAGCAGTACTTC | CASSLRGPQFSYEQYF
NA | TRBJ2-1 | TRBV5-6 | TRBD2 | TGTGCCAGCAGCTTCGGACTAGCGGGGGTTAATGAGCAGTTCTTC | CASSFGLAGVNEQFF
NA | TRBJ2-5 | TRBV4-3 | TRBD2 | TGCGCCAGCAGCCCATCCGTCAGCGGGGGGTTCCAAGAGACCCAGTACTTC | CASSPSVSGGFQETQYF
NA | TRBJ2-5 | TRBV6-6 | NA | TGTGCCAGCAGTTACGGGGGGGCCCCCCAAGAGACCCAGTACTTC | CASSYGGAPQETQYF
NA | TRBJ2-4 | TRBV19 | TRBD1 | TGTGCCAGTAGTACAATAACCGGGACAGGGGGGTTAGCCAAAAACATTCAGTACTTC | CASSTITGTGGLAKNIQYF
NA | TRBJ2-3 | TRBV4-1 | TRBD2 | TGCGCCAGCAGCCTAGGTGGTCTAGCGGGGTATTTTCAGTATTTT | CASSLGGLAGYFQYF
NA | TRBJ2-6 | TRBV6-5 | TRBD1 | TGTGCCAGCAGTTATCAGGGGGCTGGGGCCAACGTCCTGACTTTC | CASSYQGAGANVLTF
NA | TRBJ2-1 | TRBV5-1 | NA | TGCGCCAGCAGCTTAGCAGTGTACAATGAGCAGTTCTTC | CASSLAVYNEQFF
NA | TRBJ2-5 | TRBV5-1 | NA | TGCGCCAGCAGCTTGGGCGGGGAAGGCCAAGAGACCCAGTACTTC | CASSLGGEGQETQYF
NA | TRBJ2-1 | TRBV7-2 | NA | TGTGCCAGCAGCAGGACAGGTACGGGAGCGGTTAGGGATGAGCAGTTCTTC | CASSRTGTGAVRDEQFF
NA | TRBJ1-4 | TRBV6-2/TRBV6-3 | NA | TGTGCCAGCAGTTACGACAGAAGGTTCGTTTTT | CASSYDRRFVF
NA | TRBJ2-5 | TRBV10-3 | NA | TGTGCCGCCGAAAACGAGGAAAAAGAGACCCAGTACTTC | CAAENEEKETQYF
NA | TRBJ2-1 | TRBV7-9 | TRBD1 | TGTGCCAGCAGCCCACCGACAGGGGGCGGTGGCAATGAGCAGTTCTTC | CASSPPTGGGGNEQFF
NA | TRBJ1-6 | TRBV19 | TRBD1 | TGTGCCAGTAATACAGGGGTCAACTATTCACCCCTCCACTTT | CASNTGVNYSPLHF
NA | TRBJ2-6 | TRBV2 | NA | TGTGCCAGACAGAATCCAGGATCTGGGGCCAACGTCCTGACTTTC | CARQNPGSGANVLTF
NA | TRBJ2-5 | TRBV5-1 | NA | TGCGCCAGCAGCACCGGAGCTGGCCAAGAGACCCAGTACTTC | CASSTGAGQETQYF
NA | TRBJ1-1 | TRBV18 | NA | TGTGCCAGCTCACCTTTAAACTCAGAAGGCACTGAAGCTTTCTTT | CASSPLNSEGTEAFF
once | TRBJ2-2 | TRBV6-2/TRBV6-3 | NA | TGTGCCAGCAGCACTCCGGGACACCGGGACGGGGAGCTGTTTTTT | CASSTPGHRDGELFF
NA | TRBJ1-1 | TRBV24-1 | NA | TGTGCCACCAGTGATATTCGGAGACGAAGTGGGGACGTGAACACTGAAGCTTTCTTT | CATSDIRRRSGDVNTEAFF
NA | TRBJ2-2 | TRBV25-1 | NA | TGTGCCAGCATCGATGGGACAAAAAACACCGGGGAGCTGTTTTTT | CASIDGTKNTGELFF
NA | TRBJ1-2 | TRBV5-1 | NA | TGCGCCAGCAGCTTGGCGCCCCGGGGGCGCGAAACCGCTAACTATGGCTACACCTTC | CASSLAPRGRETANYGYTF
NA | TRBJ1-2 | TRBV5-1 | TRBD1 | TGCGCCAGCAGCCAAGGGACAGGGGGCTCTTTCGACTATGGCTACACCTTC | CASSQGTGGSFDYGYTF
NA | TRBJ1-5 | TRBV19 | NA | TGTGCCAGTAGACCCGGACACCTCAATCAGCCCCAGCATTTT | CASRPGHLNQPQHF
NA | TRBJ1-5 | TRBV9 | TRBD1 | TGTGCCAGCAGCGGGACAGGGGAAAATCAGCCCCAGCATTTT | CASSGTGENQPQHF
NA | TRBJ1-3 | TRBV14 | NA | TGTGCCAGCAGCCAAGGATTAGGACGGAGTCCCTCTGGAAACACCATATATTTT | CASSQGLGRSPSGNTIYF
NA | TRBJ1-5 | TRBV5-4 | NA | TGTGCCAGCAGTTCGCATGACAGTAGCAATCAGCCCCAGCATTTT | CASSSHDSSNQPQHF
once | TRBJ2-7 | TRBV7-8 | NA | TGTGCCAGCAGCTTAGGGTCGTGGGCCTACGAGCAGTACTTC | CASSLGSWAYEQYF
once | TRBJ2-3 | TRBV6-6 | NA | TGTGCCAGCAGTGACGCTGGGCGGTCCACAGATACGCAGTATTTT | CASSDAGRSTDTQYF
NA | TRBJ1-4 | TRBV25-1 | NA | TGTGCCAGCTTGAGTGGAATTAATGAAAAACTGTTTTTT | CASLSGINEKLFF
NA | TRBJ2-2 | TRBV7-2 | TRBD2 | TGTGCCAGCAGGACTAGCGGGGTTAACACCGGGGAGCTGTTTTTT | CASRTSGVNTGELFF
NA | TRBJ2-7 | TRBV30 | NA | TGTGCCTGGAGTGTTACTAGAACCTACGAGCAGTACTTC | CAWSVTRTYEQYF
NA | TRBJ2-7 | TRBV3-1/TRBV3-2 | NA | TGTGCCAGCAGCCTGGGACCTCTCCAGAACGAGCAGTACTTC | CASSLGPLQNEQYF
once | TRBJ1-1 | TRBV7-6 | NA | TGTGCCAGCAGCTTGCCCAGCGGGGCCGCTGAAGCTTTCTTT | CASSLPSGAAEAFF
NA | TRBJ1-4 | TRBV9 | TRBD1 | TGTGCCAGCAGCTCCCCCGGGACAGGGGAAGAAAAACTGTTTTTT | CASSSPGTGEEKLFF
NA | TRBJ1-6 | TRBV4-3 | NA | TGCGCCAGCAGCCAAGAAAGGGACGATAATTCACCCCTCCACTTT | CASSQERDDNSPLHF
NA | TRBJ2-3 | TRBV27 | TRBD1 | TGTGCCAGCAGTACAAAATGGACGGGGACAGGGTTGCAGGATACGCAGTATTTT | CASSTKWTGTGLQDTQYF